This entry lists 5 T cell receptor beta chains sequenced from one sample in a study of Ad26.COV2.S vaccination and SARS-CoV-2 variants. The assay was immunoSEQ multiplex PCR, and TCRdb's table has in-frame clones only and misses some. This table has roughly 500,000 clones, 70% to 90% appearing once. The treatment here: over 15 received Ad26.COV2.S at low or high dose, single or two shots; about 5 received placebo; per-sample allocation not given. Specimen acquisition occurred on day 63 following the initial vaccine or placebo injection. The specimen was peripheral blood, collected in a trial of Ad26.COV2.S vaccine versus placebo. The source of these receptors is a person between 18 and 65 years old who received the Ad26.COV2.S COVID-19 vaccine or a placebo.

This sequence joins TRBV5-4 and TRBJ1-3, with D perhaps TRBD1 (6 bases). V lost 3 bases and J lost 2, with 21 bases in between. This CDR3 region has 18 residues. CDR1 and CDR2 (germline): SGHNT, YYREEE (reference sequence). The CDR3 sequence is CASSWGGGSLVTGNTIYF. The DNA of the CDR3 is TGTGCCAGCAGCTGGGGGGGCGGCAGTTTAGTTACTGGAAACACCATATATTTT.

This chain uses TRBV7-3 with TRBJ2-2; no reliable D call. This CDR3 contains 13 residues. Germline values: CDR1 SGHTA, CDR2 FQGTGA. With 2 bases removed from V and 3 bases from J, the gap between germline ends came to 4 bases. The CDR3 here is CASSLRDTGELFF. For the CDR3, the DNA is TGTGCCAGCAGCTTACGCGACACCGGGGAGCTGTTTTTT.

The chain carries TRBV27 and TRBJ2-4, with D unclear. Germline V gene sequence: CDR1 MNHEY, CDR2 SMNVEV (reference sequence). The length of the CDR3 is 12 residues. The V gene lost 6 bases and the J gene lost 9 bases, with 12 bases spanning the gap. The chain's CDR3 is CASSPGSGIQYF. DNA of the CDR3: TGTGCCAGCAGCCCGGGCAGTGGCATTCAGTACTTC.

DNA of the CDR3: TGTGCCAGCAGCTTGGGGCGGGAGGGAAAGGCCAAAAACATTCAGTACTTC. Translation gives CASSLGREGKAKNIQYF. V and J are TRBV5-4 and TRBJ2-4; 9 nucleotides line up with TRBD2. J was trimmed by 1 base and V by 0 bases; bases with no gene match: 5. The CDR3 consists of 17 residues. Per the germline V gene, CDR1 is SGHNT and CDR2 is YYREEE (reference sequence).

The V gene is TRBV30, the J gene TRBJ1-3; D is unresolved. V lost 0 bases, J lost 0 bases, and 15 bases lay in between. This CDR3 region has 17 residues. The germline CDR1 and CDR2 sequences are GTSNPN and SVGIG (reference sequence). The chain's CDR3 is CAWSVLGPLSSGNTIYF. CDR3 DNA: TGTGCCTGGAGTGTACTTGGCCCTTTGAGCTCTGGAAACACCATATATTTT.